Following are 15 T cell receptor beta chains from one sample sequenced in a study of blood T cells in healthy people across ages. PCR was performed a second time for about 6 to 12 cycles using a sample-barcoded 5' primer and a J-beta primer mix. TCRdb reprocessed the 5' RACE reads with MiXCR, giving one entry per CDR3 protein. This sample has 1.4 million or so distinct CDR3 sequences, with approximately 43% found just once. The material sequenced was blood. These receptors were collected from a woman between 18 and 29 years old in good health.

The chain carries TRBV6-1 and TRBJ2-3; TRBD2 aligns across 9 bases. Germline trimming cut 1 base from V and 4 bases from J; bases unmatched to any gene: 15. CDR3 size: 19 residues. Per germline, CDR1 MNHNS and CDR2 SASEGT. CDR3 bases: TGTGCCAGCAGTGAAGAGCGGGGGGAAGTACTGAATATTGCAGATACGCAGTATTTT. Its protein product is CASSEERGEVLNIADTQYF.

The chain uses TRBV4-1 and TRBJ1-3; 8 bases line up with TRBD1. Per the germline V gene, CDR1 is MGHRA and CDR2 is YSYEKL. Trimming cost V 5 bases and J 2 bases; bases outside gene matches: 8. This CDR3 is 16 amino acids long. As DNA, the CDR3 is TGCGCCAGCAGCGGGCGACAGGGGAAGACTGGAAACACCATATATTTT. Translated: CASSGRQGKTGNTIYF.

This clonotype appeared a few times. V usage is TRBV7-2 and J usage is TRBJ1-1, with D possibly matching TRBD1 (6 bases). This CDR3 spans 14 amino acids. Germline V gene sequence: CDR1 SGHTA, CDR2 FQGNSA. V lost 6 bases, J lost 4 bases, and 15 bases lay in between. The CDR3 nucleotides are TGTGCCAGCAGTACCGGGACAACGGCCACTGAAGCTTTCTTT. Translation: CASSTGTTATEAFF.

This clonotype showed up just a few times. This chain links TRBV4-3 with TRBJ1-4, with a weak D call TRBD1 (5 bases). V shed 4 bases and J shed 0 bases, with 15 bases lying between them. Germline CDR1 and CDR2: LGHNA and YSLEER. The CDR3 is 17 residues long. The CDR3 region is CASSPWGSGATNEKLFF. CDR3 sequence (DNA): TGCGCCAGCAGCCCTTGGGGCTCGGGCGCAACTAATGAAAAACTGTTTTTT.

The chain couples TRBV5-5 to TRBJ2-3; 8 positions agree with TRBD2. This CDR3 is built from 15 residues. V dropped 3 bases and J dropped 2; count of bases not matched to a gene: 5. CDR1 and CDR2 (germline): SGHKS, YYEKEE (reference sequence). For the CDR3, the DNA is TGTGCCAGCAGCTCCCGGGGGGGAGCCACAGATACGCAGTATTTT. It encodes CASSSRGGATDTQYF.

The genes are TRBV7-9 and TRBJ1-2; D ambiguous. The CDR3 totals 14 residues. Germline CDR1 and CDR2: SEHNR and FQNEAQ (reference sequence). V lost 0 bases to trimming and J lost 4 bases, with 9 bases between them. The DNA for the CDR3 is TGTGCCAGCAGCTTAGCGCTTCTCTTCTATGGCTACACCTTC. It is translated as CASSLALLFYGYTF.

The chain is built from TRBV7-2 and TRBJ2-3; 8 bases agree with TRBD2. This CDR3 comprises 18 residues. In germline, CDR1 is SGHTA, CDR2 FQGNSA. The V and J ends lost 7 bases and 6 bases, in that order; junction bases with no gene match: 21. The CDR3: CASISAGTRSSYTDTQYF. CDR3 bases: TGTGCCAGCATTTCGGCCGGGACTAGGTCCTCTTACACGGATACGCAGTATTTT.

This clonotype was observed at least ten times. The CDR3 protein is CASSQGITGYGYTF. The CDR3 nucleotides are TGTGCCAGCAGCCAAGGAATCACAGGCTATGGCTACACCTTC. The rearrangement uses TRBV3-1 and TRBJ1-2; tentative D call: TRBD1 (5 bases). V gave up 1 base and J gave up 4 bases, with 10 bases separating them. This CDR3 region has 14 residues. Germline CDR1 and CDR2: LGHDT and YNNKEL (reference sequence).

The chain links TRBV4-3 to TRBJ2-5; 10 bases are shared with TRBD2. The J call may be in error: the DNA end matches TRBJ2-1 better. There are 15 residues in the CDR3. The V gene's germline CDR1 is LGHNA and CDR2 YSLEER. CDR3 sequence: CASSQVTSGLETQFF. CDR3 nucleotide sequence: TGCGCCAGCAGCCAAGTGACTAGCGGGTTGGAGACCCAGTTCTTC.

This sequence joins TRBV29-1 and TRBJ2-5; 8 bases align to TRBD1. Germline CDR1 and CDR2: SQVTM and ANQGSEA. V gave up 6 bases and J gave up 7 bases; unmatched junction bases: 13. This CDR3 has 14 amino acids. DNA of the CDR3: TGCAGCGTGGCGACAGGGGACGGACGGGGGACCCAGTACTTC. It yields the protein CSVATGDGRGTQYF. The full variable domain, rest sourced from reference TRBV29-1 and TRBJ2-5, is SAVISQKPSRDICQRGTSLTIQCQVDSQVTMMFWYRQQPGQSLTLIATANQGSEATYESGFVIDKFPISRPNLTFSTLTVSNMSPEDSSIYLCSVATGDGRGTQYFGPGTRLLVL.

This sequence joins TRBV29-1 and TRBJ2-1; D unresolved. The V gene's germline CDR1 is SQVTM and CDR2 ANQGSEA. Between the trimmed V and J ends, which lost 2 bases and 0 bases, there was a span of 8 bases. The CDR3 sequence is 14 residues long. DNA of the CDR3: TGCAGCGTTGAATGGCAGAGCTCCTACAATGAGCAGTTCTTC. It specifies CSVEWQSSYNEQFF.

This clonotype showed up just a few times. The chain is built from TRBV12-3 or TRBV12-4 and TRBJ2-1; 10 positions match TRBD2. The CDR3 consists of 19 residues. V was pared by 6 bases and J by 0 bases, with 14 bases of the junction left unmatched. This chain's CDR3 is CASRPGSRASGSSYNEQFF. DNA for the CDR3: TGTGCCAGCAGGCCCGGGTCGCGGGCTAGCGGGAGCTCCTACAATGAGCAGTTCTTC.

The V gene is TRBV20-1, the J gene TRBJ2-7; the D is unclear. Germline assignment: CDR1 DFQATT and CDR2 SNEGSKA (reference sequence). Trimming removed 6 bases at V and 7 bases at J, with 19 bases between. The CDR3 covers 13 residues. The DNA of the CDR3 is TGCAGTGCCCGACCACCCGCCTACAATGAGCAGTACTTC. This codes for CSARPPAYNEQYF.

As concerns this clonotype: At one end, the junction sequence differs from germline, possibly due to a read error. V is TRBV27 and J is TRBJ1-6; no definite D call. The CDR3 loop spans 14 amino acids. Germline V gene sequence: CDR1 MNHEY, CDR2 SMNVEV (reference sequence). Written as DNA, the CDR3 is TGTGCCAGCAGTCCGGACCTGGGTAATTCACCCCCCCACTTT. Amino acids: CASSPDLGNSPPHF.

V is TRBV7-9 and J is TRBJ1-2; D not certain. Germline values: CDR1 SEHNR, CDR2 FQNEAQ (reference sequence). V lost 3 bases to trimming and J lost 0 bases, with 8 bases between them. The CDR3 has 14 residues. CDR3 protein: CASSFSATNYGYTF. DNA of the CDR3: TGTGCCAGCAGCTTTTCCGCTACTAACTATGGCTACACCTTC.